One T cell receptor beta chain is described in this entry. As yet, its antigen is unknown. These data originate in a study of cytomegalovirus exposure and HLA in healthy donors. Study-level findings and limits: Accurate prediction of HLA-A and HLA-B alleles (for most subjects) was reportedly achieved from TCR beta sequences. In a later analysis, CMV-associated beta chains were mostly HLA-associated, it appeared.

The germline CDR1 and CDR2 sequences are ENHRY and SYGVKD. CDR3 size: 13 residues. V dropped 7 bases and J dropped 6 bases, with 16 bases sitting between them. Primers: 60 Vbeta forward and 13 Jbeta reverse. Per the original data handling: As a later analysis found, there were 70 million to 100 million unique TCR beta chains, of which 8.5 million to 13 million were shared. The data were produced by immunoSEQ multiplex PCR, yet TCRdb's version contains in-frame clones alone and is incomplete. Clonal size and the V and J genes are those of that table, whereas D and trimming came from the DNA. Of under 85,000 clones listed, 68% are singletons.

The chain couples TRBV10-3 to TRBJ2-7; D perhaps matches TRBD1 (6 bases). Material: PBMCs. The sequence was collected from a woman under 40 in good health and CMV-seronegative. The CDR3 DNA follows: TGTGCCATCAATTCGCCAGGGGTTAGCGAGCAGTACTTC. It specifies CAINSPGVSEQYF.